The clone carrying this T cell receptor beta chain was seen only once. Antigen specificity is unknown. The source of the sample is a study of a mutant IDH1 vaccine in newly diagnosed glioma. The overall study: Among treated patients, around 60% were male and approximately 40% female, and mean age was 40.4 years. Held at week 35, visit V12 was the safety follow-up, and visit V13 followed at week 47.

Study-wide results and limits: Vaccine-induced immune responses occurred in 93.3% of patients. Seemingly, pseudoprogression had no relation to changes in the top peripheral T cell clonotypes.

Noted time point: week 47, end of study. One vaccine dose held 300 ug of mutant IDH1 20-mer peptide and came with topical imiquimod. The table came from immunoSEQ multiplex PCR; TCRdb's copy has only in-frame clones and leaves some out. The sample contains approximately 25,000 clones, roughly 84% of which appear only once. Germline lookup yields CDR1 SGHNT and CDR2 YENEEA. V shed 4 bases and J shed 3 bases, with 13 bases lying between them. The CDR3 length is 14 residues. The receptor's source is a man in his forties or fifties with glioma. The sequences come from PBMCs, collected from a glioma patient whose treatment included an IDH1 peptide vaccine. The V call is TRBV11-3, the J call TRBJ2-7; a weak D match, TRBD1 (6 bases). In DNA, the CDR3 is TGTGCCAGCAGCTCCGGTGGGGGCATCTACGAGCAGTACTTC. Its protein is CASSSGGGIYEQYF.